These T cell receptor beta chains were read from a single sample in a study of beta chain features in type 1 diabetes. Sequencing was performed with immunoSEQ multiplex PCR; in TCRdb, only in-frame clones are kept and a portion is missing. The table records about 110,000 clones, 30% to 50% of them present only once. Source material: stem cell memory CD4+ T cells from blood. The receptors were gathered from a woman under 30 in good health. CDR3s include the opening cysteine and the closing phenylalanine or tryptophan. The D gene is left open where the match is weak. Size values are once, few and many counts, or a class for expanded clones, and some rows have none.

v_gene: TRBV19; d_gene: -; abundance: few; j_gene: TRBJ2-5; CDR3nt: TGTGCCAGTAGCGTACAGGGTGGCGAGACCCAGTACTTC; CDR3aa: CASSVQGGETQYF
v_gene: TRBV5-4; d_gene: -; abundance: -; j_gene: TRBJ2-5; CDR3nt: TGTGCCAGCAGCCCCTCCCCCAGCGGCCTCCAAGAGACCCAGTACTTC; CDR3aa: CASSPSPSGLQETQYF
v_gene: TRBV6-5; d_gene: TRBD1; abundance: -; j_gene: TRBJ1-2; CDR3nt: TGTGCCAGCAGTTACGCGGGACAGGGTTCCTATGGCTACACCTTC; CDR3aa: CASSYAGQGSYGYTF
v_gene: TRBV28; d_gene: TRBD2; abundance: -; j_gene: TRBJ2-3; CDR3nt: TGTGCCAGCAGTTTGGGAACTAGCGGCGATACGCAGTATTTT; CDR3aa: CASSLGTSGDTQYF
v_gene: TRBV7-2; d_gene: TRBD2; abundance: -; j_gene: TRBJ2-7; CDR3nt: TGTGCCAGCAGCCGGGAGGGACTGGCACTCTCCTACGAGCAGTACTTC; CDR3aa: CASSREGLALSYEQYF
v_gene: TRBV19; d_gene: TRBD2; abundance: few; j_gene: TRBJ2-3; CDR3nt: TGTGCCAGTACGAGCGGACGGGAGGGCCTTTATACGCAGTATTTT; CDR3aa: CASTSGREGLYTQYF
v_gene: TRBV19; d_gene: -; abundance: -; j_gene: TRBJ2-3; CDR3nt: TGTGCCAGTAGAACCAGCGGAGGCACAGATACGCAGTATTTT; CDR3aa: CASRTSGGTDTQYF
v_gene: TRBV29-1; d_gene: -; abundance: -; j_gene: TRBJ2-2; CDR3nt: TGCAGCGTTCTCGGCACAGTGAACACCGGGGAGCTGTTTTTT; CDR3aa: CSVLGTVNTGELFF
v_gene: TRBV2; d_gene: -; abundance: -; j_gene: TRBJ2-2; CDR3nt: TGTGCCAGCAGTGACAGGCATCACACCGGGGAGCTGTTTTTT; CDR3aa: CASSDRHHTGELFF
v_gene: TRBV7-2; d_gene: -; abundance: -; j_gene: TRBJ2-1; CDR3nt: TGTGCCAGCAGCTTAGGGGGGACTTCCTACAATGAGCAGTTCTTC; CDR3aa: CASSLGGTSYNEQFF
v_gene: TRBV7-3; d_gene: -; abundance: -; j_gene: TRBJ2-7; CDR3nt: TGTGCCAGCAGCTTAACCAGCGGGCCGTCCTACGAGCAGTACTTC; CDR3aa: CASSLTSGPSYEQYF
v_gene: TRBV11-3; d_gene: -; abundance: -; j_gene: TRBJ2-5; CDR3nt: TGTGCCAGCAGCTTAGACAGTCAAGAGACCCAGTACTTC; CDR3aa: CASSLDSQETQYF
v_gene: TRBV11-2; d_gene: TRBD1; abundance: -; j_gene: TRBJ2-4; CDR3nt: TGTGCCAGCAGCTCCTCCGGGACAGTCTACATTCAGTACTTC; CDR3aa: CASSSSGTVYIQYF
v_gene: TRBV7-6; d_gene: TRBD2; abundance: -; j_gene: TRBJ2-2; CDR3nt: TGTGCCAGCAGCGCACAGCGGGAGGGCCTCACCGGGGAGCTGTTTTTT; CDR3aa: CASSAQREGLTGELFF
v_gene: TRBV28; d_gene: TRBD1; abundance: -; j_gene: TRBJ1-1; CDR3nt: TGTGCCGGCAAACAGGGGGCTAAGACTGAAGCTTTCTTT; CDR3aa: CAGKQGAKTEAFF
v_gene: TRBV6-6; d_gene: -; abundance: -; j_gene: TRBJ2-7; CDR3nt: TGTGCCAGCAGTTACCGCGAGGCGGGGAGAGGCGAGCAGTACTTC; CDR3aa: CASSYREAGRGEQYF
v_gene: TRBV11-2; d_gene: -; abundance: few; j_gene: TRBJ1-5; CDR3nt: TGTGCCAGCAGCTCCGTCCGCAATCAGCCCCAGCATTTT; CDR3aa: CASSSVRNQPQHF
v_gene: TRBV4-1; d_gene: TRBD1; abundance: few; j_gene: TRBJ2-7; CDR3nt: TGCGCCAGCAGCCAAGTTCCGACAGGGTTAGCTGACGAGCAGTACTTC; CDR3aa: CASSQVPTGLADEQYF
v_gene: TRBV9; d_gene: TRBD2; abundance: few; j_gene: TRBJ2-1; CDR3nt: TGTGCCAGCAGCGTAGGTATTGTAGCGGGAGTTTCGCGCTACAATGAGCAGTTCTTC; CDR3aa: CASSVGIVAGVSRYNEQFF
v_gene: TRBV29-1; d_gene: TRBD1; abundance: -; j_gene: TRBJ1-2; CDR3nt: TGCAGCGCTGGACAGGGGCCCAACTATGGCTACACCTTC; CDR3aa: CSAGQGPNYGYTF
v_gene: TRBV29-1; d_gene: TRBD1; abundance: -; j_gene: TRBJ1-5; CDR3nt: TGCAGCGTTGCTCCTGACAGGGGACAGCCCCAGCATTTT; CDR3aa: CSVAPDRGQPQHF
v_gene: TRBV28; d_gene: TRBD1; abundance: -; j_gene: TRBJ2-1; CDR3nt: TGTGCCAGCAGTTTACTGAGGGGGCTCGGTGAGCAGTTCTTC; CDR3aa: CASSLLRGLGEQFF
v_gene: TRBV18; d_gene: TRBD1; abundance: -; j_gene: TRBJ1-2; CDR3nt: TGTGCCAGCTCACGCTTCGACAGGGGTGACTATGGCTACACCTTC; CDR3aa: CASSRFDRGDYGYTF
v_gene: TRBV15; d_gene: TRBD1; abundance: few; j_gene: TRBJ2-2; CDR3nt: TGTGCCACCAGCAGAATGGGACAGGTCACCGGGGAGCTGTTTTTT; CDR3aa: CATSRMGQVTGELFF
v_gene: TRBV18; d_gene: -; abundance: -; j_gene: TRBJ2-7; CDR3nt: TGTGCCAGCTCACCTTTCGGCGGAAGCTACGAGCAGTACTTC; CDR3aa: CASSPFGGSYEQYF
v_gene: TRBV6-4; d_gene: -; abundance: -; j_gene: TRBJ2-1; CDR3nt: TGTGCCACCAGGGGGGGCTACAATGAGCAGTTCTTC; CDR3aa: CATRGGYNEQFF
v_gene: TRBV4-2; d_gene: -; abundance: -; j_gene: TRBJ2-1; CDR3nt: TGTGCCAGCAGCCGAAACACAAATTCCTACAATGAGCAGTTCTTC; CDR3aa: CASSRNTNSYNEQFF
v_gene: TRBV5-4; d_gene: TRBD1; abundance: -; j_gene: TRBJ2-5; CDR3nt: TGTGCCAGCAGCTTCCGGGACAGGGGAACTTTTCGAGAGACCCAGTACTTC; CDR3aa: CASSFRDRGTFRETQYF
v_gene: TRBV19; d_gene: -; abundance: once; j_gene: TRBJ2-1; CDR3nt: TGTGCCAGTACCAGGGCTTGGAGCTCCTACAATGAGCAGTTCTTC; CDR3aa: CASTRAWSSYNEQFF
v_gene: TRBV29-1; d_gene: TRBD1; abundance: -; j_gene: TRBJ2-1; CDR3nt: TGCAGCGCCCGGTTAGGGGGCGGCTACAATGAGCAGTTCTTC; CDR3aa: CSARLGGGYNEQFF
v_gene: TRBV10-3; d_gene: TRBD2; abundance: once; j_gene: TRBJ2-7; CDR3nt: TGTGCCATCAGGACTAGCGGCGACGAGCAGTACTTC; CDR3aa: CAIRTSGDEQYF
v_gene: TRBV6-5; d_gene: -; abundance: -; j_gene: TRBJ1-2; CDR3nt: TGTGCCAGCAGTTATGATTGGAGCGGCGGCTACACCTTC; CDR3aa: CASSYDWSGGYTF
v_gene: TRBV5-1; d_gene: -; abundance: few; j_gene: TRBJ2-3; CDR3nt: TGCGCCAGCAGCTTGGACCGTCTCTTAAGCGCAGATACGCAGTATTTT; CDR3aa: CASSLDRLLSADTQYF
v_gene: TRBV7-9; d_gene: TRBD2; abundance: few; j_gene: TRBJ2-1; CDR3nt: TGTGCCAGCAGCTATCGTAGCGGGCGATTCAGCTCCTACAATGAGCAGTTCTTC; CDR3aa: CASSYRSGRFSSYNEQFF
v_gene: TRBV5-1; d_gene: TRBD1; abundance: -; j_gene: TRBJ1-1; CDR3nt: TGCGCCAGCAGCTTAGGACAGGGGGCAATGAACACTGAAGCTTTCTTT; CDR3aa: CASSLGQGAMNTEAFF
v_gene: TRBV6-5; d_gene: -; abundance: -; j_gene: TRBJ1-1; CDR3nt: TGTGCCAGCAGTACCCTAAGAATGAACACTGAAGCTTTCTTT; CDR3aa: CASSTLRMNTEAFF
v_gene: TRBV7-9; d_gene: TRBD2; abundance: -; j_gene: TRBJ2-2; CDR3nt: TGTGCCAGCAGCTTTGCTAGCGGGAGCTGGGCCGGGGAGCTGTTTTTT; CDR3aa: CASSFASGSWAGELFF
v_gene: TRBV7-9; d_gene: TRBD2; abundance: -; j_gene: TRBJ2-5; CDR3nt: TGTGCCAGCAGGATGACTAGCGGGAGATCAGAGACCCAGTACTTC; CDR3aa: CASRMTSGRSETQYF
v_gene: TRBV2; d_gene: -; abundance: -; j_gene: TRBJ2-7; CDR3nt: TGTGCCAGTACCTCGGAGTACGAGCAGTACTTC; CDR3aa: CASTSEYEQYF
v_gene: TRBV29-1; d_gene: -; abundance: -; j_gene: TRBJ2-7; CDR3nt: TGCAGCACCGGAATGGGACACTCCTTCTACGAGCAGTACTTC; CDR3aa: CSTGMGHSFYEQYF
v_gene: TRBV19; d_gene: TRBD2; abundance: -; j_gene: TRBJ2-7; CDR3nt: TGTGCCAGTAGTATCCAAACTAGCGGAGCCTCCTACGAGCAGTACTTC; CDR3aa: CASSIQTSGASYEQYF
v_gene: TRBV10-3; d_gene: -; abundance: few; j_gene: TRBJ2-7; CDR3nt: TGTGCCACCCTTAGGAGTAACCAGCAGTACTTC; CDR3aa: CATLRSNQQYF
v_gene: TRBV28; d_gene: -; abundance: -; j_gene: TRBJ2-5; CDR3nt: TGTGCCAGCAGAGTCAGAGAGACCCAGTACTTC; CDR3aa: CASRVRETQYF
v_gene: TRBV4-1; d_gene: -; abundance: few; j_gene: TRBJ1-1; CDR3nt: TGCGCCAGCAGCCAATACTCCAGGCCAGGCGCTGAAGCTTTCTTT; CDR3aa: CASSQYSRPGAEAFF
v_gene: TRBV14; d_gene: TRBD1; abundance: -; j_gene: TRBJ1-1; CDR3nt: TGTGCCAGCAGCGAACAGACAGGGCTAACTGAAGCTTTCTTT; CDR3aa: CASSEQTGLTEAFF
v_gene: TRBV11-2; d_gene: -; abundance: -; j_gene: TRBJ2-2; CDR3nt: TGTGCCAGCAGCTCAAGACGGGATATGCCCGGGGAGCTGTTTTTT; CDR3aa: CASSSRRDMPGELFF
v_gene: TRBV19; d_gene: TRBD2; abundance: -; j_gene: TRBJ2-1; CDR3nt: TGTGCCAGTCACAACCCCGGGCTAGCGGGAGAAAATGAGCAGTTCTTC; CDR3aa: CASHNPGLAGENEQFF
v_gene: TRBV6-4; d_gene: -; abundance: few; j_gene: TRBJ1-1; CDR3nt: TGTGCCAGCAGTGACGGCATGGGCCCGAACACTGAAGCTTTCTTT; CDR3aa: CASSDGMGPNTEAFF
v_gene: TRBV21-1; d_gene: -; abundance: -; j_gene: TRBJ2-7; CDR3nt: TGTGCCAGCAGCCCTTCCCCTTCGACCGGGACTAGCCGATACGAGCAGTACTTC; CDR3aa: CASSPSPSTGTSRYEQYF
v_gene: TRBV6-1; d_gene: -; abundance: few; j_gene: TRBJ1-5; CDR3nt: TGTGCCAGCCGGAGACAGAATCAGCCCCAGCATTTT; CDR3aa: CASRRQNQPQHF
v_gene: TRBV19; d_gene: -; abundance: -; j_gene: TRBJ2-5; CDR3nt: TGTGCCACCAGGGACAGAAATCGGGGGGAGACCCAGTACTTC; CDR3aa: CATRDRNRGETQYF
v_gene: TRBV7-9; d_gene: -; abundance: -; j_gene: TRBJ2-1; CDR3nt: TGTGCCAGCAGCTTCCCCTATGGGACAAGGAGCTCCTACAATGAGCAGTTCTTC; CDR3aa: CASSFPYGTRSSYNEQFF
v_gene: TRBV27; d_gene: -; abundance: -; j_gene: TRBJ1-2; CDR3nt: TGTGCCAGCAGTCCCTATGGACAGTCCATAACTCATGGCTACACCTTC; CDR3aa: CASSPYGQSITHGYTF
v_gene: TRBV6-6; d_gene: -; abundance: -; j_gene: TRBJ1-1; CDR3nt: TGTGCCAGCAGTTTAAGGACAGAAGCTTTCTTT; CDR3aa: CASSLRTEAFF